The clone carrying this T cell receptor (beta chain) was picked up many times. The antigen is unknown. RNA transcripts were the template for amplifying TCR beta CDR3 regions. The HTBI set primed first-round TCR CDR3 RT-PCR. MiXCR was run by TCRdb on the multiplex PCR reads, yielding one entry per CDR3 protein. This repertoire shows some 250,000 distinct CDR3 sequences, more than 14% found once; its top ten account for more than 10%. The patients, who ranged from 18 to 65 in age, presented with newly diagnosed hyperthyroidism lasting under 2 months. The source of the sample is a study of T cells in Graves' hyperthyroidism and ophthalmopathy. Across the whole study: Peripheral blood was secured at the point of initial diagnosis, before any treatment.

Study results and limitations: Expanded thyroid clonotypes (above 0.001) were mostly also found in blood.

Trimming left V 8 bases short and J 0 bases short, with 13 bases between. The CDR3 is 14 amino acids. Germline loops: CDR1 SNHLY, CDR2 FYNNEI. The sequencing input was blood. This sequence originates from a woman aged 40 to 50 with Graves' hyperthyroidism that later progressed to Graves' ophthalmopathy. This rearrangement joins TRBV2 to TRBJ1-1; no clear D gene. Here the CDR3 DNA reads TGTGCCAGCGGCAGAATACTAATGAACACTGAAGCTTTCTTT. This translates into CASGRILMNTEAFF.